The 5 T cell receptor beta chains below come from one sample, sequenced in a study of tissue T cells after allogeneic stem cell transplantation. Time point noted: mouse harvest day 7 after allogeneic transplant. Each mouse received 10^7 T-cell-depleted marrow cells plus 10^6 splenic CD5+ T cells by tail vein. Libraries were prepared by immunoSEQ multiplex PCR; TCRdb keeps only in-frame clonotypes and omits some of them. This sample carries roughly 7,300 clones, roughly half of them seen once, and the ten largest clones take 12%. Sequencing was performed on lymph node tissue. The receptors were gathered from a female BALB/c mouse given C57BL/6 T cells with graft-versus-host disease after an allogeneic hematopoietic cell transplant.

As regards this clone: Genes and germline are mouse. The read ends 1 residue before the CDR3 terminus; that terminus is restored from the germline J gene. This chain links TRBV31 with TRBJ1-1, with TRBD1 as a possible D gene (5 bases). CDR1 is GKSSPN, CDR2 SITVG, per germline. V was clipped by 0 bases and J by 5 bases, with 7 bases between them. The CDR3 length is 12 residues. The CDR3 spells CAWSLGQTEVFF. The covered CDR3 bases are TGTGCCTGGAGTCTAGGACAAACAGAAGTCTTC.

Regarding this clone: These gene names are mouse names. CDR3 DNA (partial): TGTGCCTGGAGTCTAGGACTGGGGGGGGCTGAGCAGTTC. It specifies CAWSLGLGGAEQF. The CDR3 reads in full as CAWSLGLGGAEQFF. The chain uses TRBV31 and TRBJ2-1, with 12 bases identical to TRBD2. Read data end 1 residue before the CDR3 end; the end is taken from the germline J gene. This CDR3 comprises 14 residues. Per the germline V gene, CDR1 is GKSSPN and CDR2 is SITVG. The junction had 1 base not matched to a gene; V was cut back by 0 bases and J by 7 bases.

Comment on this clone: Mouse germline and gene names are used. Read coverage stops 1 residue before the CDR3 terminus; the germline J gene supplies the remainder. The chain links TRBV14 to TRBJ2-7; no clear D gene. Germline V gene sequence: CDR1 SGHDT, CDR2 FRDEAV. Trimming removed 5 bases at V and 4 bases at J, with 10 bases between. The CDR3 runs to 12 residues. The CDR3 bases that were read are TGTGCCAGCAGCCAAGCCCCTTATGAACAGTAC. It yields the protein CASSQAPYEQY. The whole CDR3 sequence is CASSQAPYEQYF.

Note on this clone: Gene names and germline refer to mouse. The DNA ends 1 residue before the CDR3 does, and the rest of the CDR3 is filled in from the germline J gene. The chain uses TRBV24 and TRBJ1-2; perhaps TRBD1 as D (5 bases). With 4 bases removed from V and 4 bases from J, the gap between germline ends came to 7 bases. This CDR3 spans 12 amino acids. Germline V gene sequence: CDR1 KGHTA, CDR2 FRNEEI. The sequenced CDR3 bases are TGTGCCAGCAGTCCGGGGCTCTCCGACTACACC. The encoded protein is CASSPGLSDYT. The CDR3 as a whole reads CASSPGLSDYTF.

This clone turned up a few times. Gene names and germline refer to mouse. The read ends 1 residue shy of where the CDR3 ends; the end is completed using the germline J gene. J is TRBJ2-1 and V is TRBV1; perhaps TRBD1 as D (5 bases). V dropped 5 bases and J dropped 4 bases, with 6 bases sitting between them. Germline CDR1 is NSQYPW and CDR2 is LRSPGD (reference sequence). The CDR3 length is 12 residues. CDR3 sequence: CTCSQGYAEQFF. Incomplete CDR3 DNA: TGCACCTGCAGTCAGGGTTATGCTGAGCAGTTC.